Described below is a single TCR beta chain sequence and its context. This clone has just a few counts. The specificity of this receptor is unknown. One base away there is no much larger clone; base qualities are not given. The entry originates in a study of T cells in narcolepsy (dated by TCRdb to the late 2010s). Context from the whole study: Patients with narcolepsy type 1 or type 2 (NT1, NT2) and healthy control donors were enrolled in the study. Autoreactive T cells targeting hypocretin neuron self-antigens (hypocretin, TRIB2) were sought in narcolepsy patients, and TCR Vbeta sequencing was used to track clonotypes in blood and CSF.

Memory CD4+ T cells were sorted ex vivo from peripheral blood of narcolepsy patients and healthy controls for TCR Vbeta sequencing. The full study reports these points: No sequences matching autoreactive T cell clones were present in some of the blood memory CD4+ repertoires from patients and controls. In plots comparing CSF and blood CD4+ T cell clonotypes from the same patient, HCRT-specific and TRIB2-specific autoreactive clonotypes were highlighted. Autoreactive clonotypes were reported to be detected serially in the blood of the same patients and of different patients, but not in the blood of healthy controls. Patients and controls had comparable numbers of sequenced blood memory CD4+ clonotypes, averaging about 37,000 and 33,000, respectively.

Receptors were amplified or captured by the immunoSEQ multiplex PCR assay. Not all clones reach the TCRdb copy of this immuneACCESS table, which keeps in-frame sequences only. Checked studies attribute under half of the gap to unresolved V genes and leave the rest unexplained. The sample includes about 35,000 clones, with approximately 80% observed a single time. The ten largest clones take up 0.85% to 1.2% of the sample. From a lookup of the germline V gene, CDR1 and CDR2 are MGHDK and SYGVNS. From cysteine to phenylalanine, the CDR3 is 14 amino acids long. Only the CDR3 region is kept as DNA, spanning 42 bases read in frame from base 1. V is reduced by 6 bases and J by 7 bases, leaving a spacing of 19 bases between them.

This clonotype was obtained from a human donor in good health. The chain is encoded by TRBV25-1 joined to TRBJ2-7; possibly the D gene is TRBD2, per 6 matching bases. The sample comprised memory (CD45RA-) CD4+ T cells from blood. Read against the paper, the sample's cell subset or site label means: memory T cells sorted ex vivo from peripheral blood. The CDR3 here reads CASRRGVGTHEQYF. DNA sequence: TGTGCCAGCAGGAGGGGAGTAGGGACTCATGAGCAGTACTTC.